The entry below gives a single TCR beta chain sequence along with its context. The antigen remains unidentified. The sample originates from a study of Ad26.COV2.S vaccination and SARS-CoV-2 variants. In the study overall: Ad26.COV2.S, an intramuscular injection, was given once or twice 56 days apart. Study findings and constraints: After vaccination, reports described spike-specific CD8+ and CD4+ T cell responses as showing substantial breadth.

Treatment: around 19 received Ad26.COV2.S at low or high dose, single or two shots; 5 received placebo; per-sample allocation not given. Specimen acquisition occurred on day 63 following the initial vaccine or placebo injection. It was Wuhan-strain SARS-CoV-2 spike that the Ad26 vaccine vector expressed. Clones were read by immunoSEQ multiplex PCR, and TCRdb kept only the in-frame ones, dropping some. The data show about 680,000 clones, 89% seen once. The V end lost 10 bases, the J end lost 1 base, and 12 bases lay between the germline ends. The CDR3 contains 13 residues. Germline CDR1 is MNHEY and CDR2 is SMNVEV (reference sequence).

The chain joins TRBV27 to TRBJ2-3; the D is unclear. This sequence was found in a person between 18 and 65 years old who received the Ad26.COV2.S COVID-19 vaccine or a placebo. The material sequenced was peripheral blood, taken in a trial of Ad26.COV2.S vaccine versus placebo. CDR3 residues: CATKVTGTDTQYF. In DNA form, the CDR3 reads TGTGCCACTAAGGTAACGGGCACAGATACGCAGTATTTT.